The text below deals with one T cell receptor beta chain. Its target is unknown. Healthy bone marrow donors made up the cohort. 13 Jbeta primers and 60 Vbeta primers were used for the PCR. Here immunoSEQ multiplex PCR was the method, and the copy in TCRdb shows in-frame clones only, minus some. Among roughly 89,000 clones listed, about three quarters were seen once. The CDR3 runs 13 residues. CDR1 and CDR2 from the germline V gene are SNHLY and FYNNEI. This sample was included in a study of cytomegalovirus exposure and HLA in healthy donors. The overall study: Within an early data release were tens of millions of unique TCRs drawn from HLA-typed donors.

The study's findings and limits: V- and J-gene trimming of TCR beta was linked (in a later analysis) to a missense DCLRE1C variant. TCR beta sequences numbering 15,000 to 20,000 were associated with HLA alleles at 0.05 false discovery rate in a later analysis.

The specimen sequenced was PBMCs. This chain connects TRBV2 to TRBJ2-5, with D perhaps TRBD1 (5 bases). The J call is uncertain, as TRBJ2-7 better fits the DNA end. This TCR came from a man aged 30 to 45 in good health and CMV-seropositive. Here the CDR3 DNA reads TGTGCCAGCAAGGGGTTACTCCGATACGAGCAGTACTTC. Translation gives CASKGLLRYEQYF.